This T cell receptor beta chain was captured by sequencing in a study of blood T cell repertoires in COVID-19. The overall study: Italy, Spain and the United States were the sources of the convalescent and acute COVID-19 samples. PBMCs, B-cell-depleted T cells, or T cells provided the cDNA or gDNA that made up the material.

With respect to this clone: A junction boundary mismatches the germline segment, possibly from a read error.

As handled by the study authors: Nucleated cell number was recorded as an estimate derived from reference gene primer amplification. TCRdb keeps only in-frame clones here, not all; method: immunoSEQ multiplex PCR. V and J calls and clone size are copied from that table; D and trimming were computed from the DNA. The table includes fewer than 250,000 clones, more than 70% detected once. Germline V CDR1 and CDR2: KGHSH, LQKENI. CDR3 size: 16 residues. Sequenced: peripheral blood. The receptor comes from a man aged 50 or older with active or convalescent COVID-19. The chain employs TRBV18 and TRBJ2-1; 10 bases fit TRBD1. The chain's CDR3 is CASSAPGQGAYNEQFF. In nucleotides, the CDR3 is TGTGCCAGCTCAGCACCTGGACAGGGGGCCTACAATGAGCAGTTCTTC. The full variable domain, rest sourced from reference TRBV18 and TRBJ2-1, is NAGVMQNPRHLVRRRGQEARLRCSPMKGHSHVYWYRQLPEEGLKFMVYLQKENIIDESGMPKERFSAEFPKEGPSILRIQQVVRGDSAAYFCASSAPGQGAYNEQFFGPGTRLTVL.